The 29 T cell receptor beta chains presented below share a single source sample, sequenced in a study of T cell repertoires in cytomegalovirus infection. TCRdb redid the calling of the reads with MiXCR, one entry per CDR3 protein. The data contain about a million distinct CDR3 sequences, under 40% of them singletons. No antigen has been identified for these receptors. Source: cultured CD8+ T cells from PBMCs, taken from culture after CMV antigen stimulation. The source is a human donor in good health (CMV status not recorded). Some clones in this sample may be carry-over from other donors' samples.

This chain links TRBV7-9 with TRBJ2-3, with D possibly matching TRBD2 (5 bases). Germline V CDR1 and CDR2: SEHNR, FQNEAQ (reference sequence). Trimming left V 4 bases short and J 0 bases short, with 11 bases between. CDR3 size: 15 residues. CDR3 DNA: TGTGCCAGCAGCTCAATAGGCGGGAGCACAGATACGCAGTATTTT. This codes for CASSSIGGSTDTQYF.

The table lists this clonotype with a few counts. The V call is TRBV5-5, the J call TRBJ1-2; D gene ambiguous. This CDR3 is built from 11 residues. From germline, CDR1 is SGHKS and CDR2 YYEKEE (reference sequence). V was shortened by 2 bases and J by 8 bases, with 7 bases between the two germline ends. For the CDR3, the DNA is TGTGCCAGCAGCTTAAACCGAGGCTACACCTTC. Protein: CASSLNRGYTF.

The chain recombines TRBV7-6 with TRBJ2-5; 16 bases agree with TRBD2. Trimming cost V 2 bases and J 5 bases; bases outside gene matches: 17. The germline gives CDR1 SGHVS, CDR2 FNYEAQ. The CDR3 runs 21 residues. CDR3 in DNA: TGTGCCAGCAGCTTATTGCCATCGACGGGACTAGCGGGGGGGCCGAGTGAGACCCAGTACTTC. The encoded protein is CASSLLPSTGLAGGPSETQYF.

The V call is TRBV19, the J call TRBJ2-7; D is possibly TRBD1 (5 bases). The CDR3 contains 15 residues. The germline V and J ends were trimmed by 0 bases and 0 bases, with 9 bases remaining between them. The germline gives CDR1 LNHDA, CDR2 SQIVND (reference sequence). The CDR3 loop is CASSIDRRASYEQYF. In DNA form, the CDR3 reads TGTGCCAGTAGTATAGACCGCAGGGCCTCCTACGAGCAGTACTTC.

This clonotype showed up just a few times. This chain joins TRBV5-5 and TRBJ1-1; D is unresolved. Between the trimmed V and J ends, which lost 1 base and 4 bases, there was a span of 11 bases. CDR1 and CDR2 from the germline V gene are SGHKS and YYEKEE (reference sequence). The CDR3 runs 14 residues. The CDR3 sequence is CASSLFSAGTEAFF. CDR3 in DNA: TGTGCCAGCAGCTTGTTCTCAGCGGGCACTGAAGCTTTCTTT.

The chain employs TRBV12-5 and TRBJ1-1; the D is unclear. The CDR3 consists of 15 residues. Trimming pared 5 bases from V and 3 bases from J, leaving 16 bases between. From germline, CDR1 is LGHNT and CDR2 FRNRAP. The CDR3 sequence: CASGPPTNTDTEAFF. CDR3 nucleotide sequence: TGTGCTAGTGGTCCCCCGACAAATACGGACACTGAAGCTTTCTTT.

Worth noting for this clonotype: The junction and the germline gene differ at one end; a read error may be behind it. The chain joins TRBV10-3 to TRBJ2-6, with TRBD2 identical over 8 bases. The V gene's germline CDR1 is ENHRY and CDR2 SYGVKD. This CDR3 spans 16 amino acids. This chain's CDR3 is CAIMVAGKSGANVQTF. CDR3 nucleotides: TGTGCCATCATGGTAGCGGGGAAATCTGGGGCCAACGTCCAGACTTTC.

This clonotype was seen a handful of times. This CDR3 reads CAAASSGELFF. The CDR3 DNA sequence: TGTGCCGCAGCGAGTTCCGGGGAGCTGTTTTTT. The gene calls are TRBV27 and TRBJ2-2; D not resolved. CDR3 length: 11 amino acids. From germline, CDR1 is MNHEY and CDR2 SMNVEV (reference sequence). Trimming removed 11 bases at V and 6 bases at J, with 10 bases between.

The DNA for the CDR3 is TGCAGTGCTAGAGATTGGGGGGACAGGGGACGTAATTCACCCCTCCACTTT. Encoded protein: CSARDWGDRGRNSPLHF. This chain joins TRBV20-1 and TRBJ1-6; the match to TRBD1 covers 10 bases. J lost 6 bases, V lost 0 bases, and 8 bases had no gene match. The CDR3 has 17 amino acids. Germline V gene lookup returns CDR1 DFQATT and CDR2 SNEGSKA (reference sequence).

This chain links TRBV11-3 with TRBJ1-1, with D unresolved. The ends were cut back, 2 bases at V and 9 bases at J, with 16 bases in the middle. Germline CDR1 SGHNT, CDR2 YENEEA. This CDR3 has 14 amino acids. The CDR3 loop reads CASSLKGRTPKAFF. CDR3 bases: TGTGCCAGCAGCTTAAAGGGCAGGACTCCCAAAGCTTTCTTT.

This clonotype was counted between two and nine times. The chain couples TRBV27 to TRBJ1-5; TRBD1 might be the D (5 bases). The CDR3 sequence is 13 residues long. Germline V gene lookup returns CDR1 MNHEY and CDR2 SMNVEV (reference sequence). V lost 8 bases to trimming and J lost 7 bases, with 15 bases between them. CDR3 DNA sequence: TGTGCCAGCGTTGGGGGTGAGGGGCAGCCCCAGCATTTT. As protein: CASVGGEGQPQHF.

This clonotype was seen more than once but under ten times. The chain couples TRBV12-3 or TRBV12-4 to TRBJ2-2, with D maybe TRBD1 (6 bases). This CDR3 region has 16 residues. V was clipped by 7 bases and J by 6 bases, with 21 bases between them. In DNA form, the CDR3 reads TGTGCCAGCACACTAACAGGGATCTCCTTCTCCGGGGAGCTGTTTTTT. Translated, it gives CASTLTGISFSGELFF.

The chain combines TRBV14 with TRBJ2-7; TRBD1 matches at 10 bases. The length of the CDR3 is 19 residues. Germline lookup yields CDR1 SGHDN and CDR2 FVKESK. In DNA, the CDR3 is TGTGTCAGCAGCCAAGCGACAGGGGGCGTTTGGCTTAGAACCTACGAGCAGTACGTC. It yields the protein CVSSQATGGVWLRTYEQYV.

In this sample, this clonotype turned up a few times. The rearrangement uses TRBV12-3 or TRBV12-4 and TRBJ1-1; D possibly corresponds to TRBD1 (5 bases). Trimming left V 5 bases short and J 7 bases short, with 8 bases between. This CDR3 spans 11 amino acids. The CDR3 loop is CASSRGDEAFF. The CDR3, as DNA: TGTGCCAGCAGTCGGGGGGATGAAGCTTTCTTT.

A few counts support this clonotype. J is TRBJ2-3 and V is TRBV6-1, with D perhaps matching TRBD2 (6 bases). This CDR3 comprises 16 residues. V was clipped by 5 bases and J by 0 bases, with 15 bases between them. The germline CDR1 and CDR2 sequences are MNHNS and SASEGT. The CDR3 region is CASSTPPGLSTDTQYF. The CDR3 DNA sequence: TGTGCCAGCAGTACCCCTCCGGGACTCAGCACAGATACGCAGTATTTT.

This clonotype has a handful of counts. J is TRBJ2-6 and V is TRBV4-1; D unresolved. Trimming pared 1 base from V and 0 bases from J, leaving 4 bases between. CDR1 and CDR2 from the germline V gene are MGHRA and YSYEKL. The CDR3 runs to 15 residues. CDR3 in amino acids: CASSQGISGANVLTF. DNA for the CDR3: TGCGCCAGCAGCCAAGGAATCTCTGGGGCCAACGTCCTGACTTTC.

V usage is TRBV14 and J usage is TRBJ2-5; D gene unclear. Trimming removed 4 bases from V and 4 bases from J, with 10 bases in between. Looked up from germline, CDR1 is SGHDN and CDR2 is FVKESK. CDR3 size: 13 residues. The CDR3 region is CASSPSETETQYF. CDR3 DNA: TGTGCCAGCAGCCCCTCCGAGACAGAGACCCAGTACTTC.

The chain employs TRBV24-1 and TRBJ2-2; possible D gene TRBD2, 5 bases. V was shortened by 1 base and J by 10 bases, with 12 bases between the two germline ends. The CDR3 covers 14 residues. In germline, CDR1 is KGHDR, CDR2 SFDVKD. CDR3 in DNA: TGTGCCACCAGTGATTTAGACCCGGAGGAGGAGCTGTTTTTT. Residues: CATSDLDPEEELFF.

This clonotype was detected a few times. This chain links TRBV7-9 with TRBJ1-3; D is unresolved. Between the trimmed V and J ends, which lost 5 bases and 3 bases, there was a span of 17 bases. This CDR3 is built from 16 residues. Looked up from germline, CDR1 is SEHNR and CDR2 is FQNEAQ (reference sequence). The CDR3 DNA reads TGTGCCAGCAGCAACTCAAAGGTGGGGAGTGGAAACACCATATATTTT. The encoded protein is CASSNSKVGSGNTIYF.

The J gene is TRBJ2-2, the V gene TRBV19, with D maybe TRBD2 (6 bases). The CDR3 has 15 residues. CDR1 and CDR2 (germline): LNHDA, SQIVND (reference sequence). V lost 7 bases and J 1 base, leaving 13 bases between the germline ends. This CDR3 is CASKEEGLNTGELFF. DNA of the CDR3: TGTGCCAGTAAGGAGGAGGGATTGAACACCGGGGAGCTGTTTTTT.

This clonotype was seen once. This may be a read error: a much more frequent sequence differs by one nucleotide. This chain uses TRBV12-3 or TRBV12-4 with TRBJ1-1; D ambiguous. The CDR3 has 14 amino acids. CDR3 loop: CANSLVQPNTEAFF. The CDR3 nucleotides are TGTGCCAACAGTTTAGTCCAGCCGAACACTGAAGCTTTCTTT.

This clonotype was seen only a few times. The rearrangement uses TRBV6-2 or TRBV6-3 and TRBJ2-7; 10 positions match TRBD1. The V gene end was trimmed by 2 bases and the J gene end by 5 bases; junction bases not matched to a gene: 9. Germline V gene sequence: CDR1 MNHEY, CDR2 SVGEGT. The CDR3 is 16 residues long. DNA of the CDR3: TGTGCCAGCAGTTACCCCGGGACAGGGGTCATCCACGAGCAGTACGTC. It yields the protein CASSYPGTGVIHEQYV.

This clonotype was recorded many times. The CDR3 DNA reads as TGTGCCAGCAGCTCGGGACGGAGAAACACTGAAGCTTTCTTT. Residues: CASSSGRRNTEAFF. The chain recombines TRBV7-2 with TRBJ1-1, with D maybe TRBD1 (5 bases). With 4 bases removed from V and 2 bases from J, the gap between germline ends came to 11 bases. The germline V gene encodes CDR1 SGHTA and CDR2 FQGNSA. The CDR3 spans 14 residues. Using reference TRBV7-2 and TRBJ1-1 for the parts outside the CDR3, the full variable domain is GAGVSQSPSNKVTEKGKDVELRCDPISGHTALYWYRQSLGQGLEFLIYFQGNSAPDKSGLPSDRFSAERTGGSVSTLTIQRTQQEDSAVYLCASSSGRRNTEAFFGQGTRLTVV.

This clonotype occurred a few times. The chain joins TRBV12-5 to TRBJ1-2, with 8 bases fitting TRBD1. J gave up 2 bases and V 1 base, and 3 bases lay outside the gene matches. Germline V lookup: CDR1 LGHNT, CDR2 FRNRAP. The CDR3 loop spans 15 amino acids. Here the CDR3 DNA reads TGTGCTAGTGGTTTGGCGGGACAGGCGAACTATGGCTACACCTTC. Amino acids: CASGLAGQANYGYTF. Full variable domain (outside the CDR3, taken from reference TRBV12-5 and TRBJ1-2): DARVTQTPRHKVTEMGQEVTMRCQPILGHNTVFWYRQTMMQGLELLAYFRNRAPLDDSGMPKDRFSAEMPDATLATLKIQPSEPRDSAVYFCASGLAGQANYGYTFGSGTRLTVV.

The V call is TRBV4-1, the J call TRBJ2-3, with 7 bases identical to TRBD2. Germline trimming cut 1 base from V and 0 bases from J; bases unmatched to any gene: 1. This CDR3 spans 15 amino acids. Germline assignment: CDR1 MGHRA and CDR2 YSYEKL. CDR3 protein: CASSQGEGSTDTQYF. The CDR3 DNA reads TGCGCCAGCAGCCAAGGGGAGGGTAGCACAGATACGCAGTATTTT.

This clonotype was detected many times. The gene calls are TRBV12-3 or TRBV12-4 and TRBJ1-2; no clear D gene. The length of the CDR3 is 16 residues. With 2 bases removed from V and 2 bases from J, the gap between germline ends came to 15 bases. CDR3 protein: CASSLKEGTPNYGYTF. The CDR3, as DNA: TGTGCCAGCAGTTTAAAGGAGGGTACGCCAAACTATGGCTACACCTTC.

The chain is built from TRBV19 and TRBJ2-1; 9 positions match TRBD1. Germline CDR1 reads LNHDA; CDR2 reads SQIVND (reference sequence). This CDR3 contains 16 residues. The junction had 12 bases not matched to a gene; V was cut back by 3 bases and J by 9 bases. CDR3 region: CASSILGQGNSREQFF. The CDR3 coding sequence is TGTGCCAGTAGTATCCTGGGACAGGGTAATTCGCGTGAGCAGTTCTTC.

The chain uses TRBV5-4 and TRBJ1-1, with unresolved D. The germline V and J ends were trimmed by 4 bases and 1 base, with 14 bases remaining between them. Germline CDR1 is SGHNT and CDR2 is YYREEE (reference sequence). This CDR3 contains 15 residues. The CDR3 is CASSPSWPGNTEAFF. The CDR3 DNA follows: TGTGCCAGCAGCCCCTCATGGCCAGGGAACACTGAAGCTTTCTTT.

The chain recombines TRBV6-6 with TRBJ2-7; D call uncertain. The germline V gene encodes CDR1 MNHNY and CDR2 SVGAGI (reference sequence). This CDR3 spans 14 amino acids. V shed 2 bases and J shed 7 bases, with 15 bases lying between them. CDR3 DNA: TGTGCCAGCAGTTACAGACCCTCCCTAGAGGAGCAGTACGTC. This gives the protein CASSYRPSLEEQYV.